The clone carrying this T cell receptor beta chain was observed many times. The library was built from around 0.4 ug RNA with molecular barcoded adaptors for alpha/delta and beta/gamma chains. TCRdb re-derived calls from the reads in MiXCR, one entry per CDR3 protein. The repertoire holds 120,000 or so distinct CDR3 sequences, with approximately 13% as singletons. The data belong to a study of read filtering for tumor transcriptome and immune sequencing. Sequenced sample: a population of CD138-negative cells sorted from bone marrow. This TCR was recovered from a donor at least 40 years old with multiple myeloma.

The CDR3 protein is CASSGTGVSGANVLTF. In DNA form, the CDR3 reads TGTGCCAGCAGTGGGACAGGGGTCTCTGGGGCCAACGTCCTGACTTTC. The chain carries TRBV7-9 and TRBJ2-6; 10 bases map to TRBD1. The V and J ends lost 6 bases and 0 bases, in that order; junction bases with no gene match: 2. Germline CDR1 and CDR2: SEHNR and FQNEAQ (reference sequence). The CDR3 totals 16 residues.